This T cell receptor (beta chain) was observed in a study of blood T cell repertoires in COVID-19. Germline V gene sequence: CDR1 MNHEY, CDR2 SVGAGI. The CDR3 is 13 residues long. The study drew participants aged roughly 18 to 89 years from about two dozen US areas. Participants had their cohort set by participant-reported clinical history. Remarks on this clone: At one boundary the junction diverges from the germline segment, which might be a read error.

Under the authors' procedure: Researchers report that nucleated cell counts were estimated from reference gene primer amplification. Using immunoSEQ multiplex PCR, the repertoire was profiled, and TCRdb retains in-frame clones only, with some absent. Clone size and V and J calls were adopted from that table, with D and trimming inferred from the DNA. The data hold around 320,000 clones, with more than 85% observed a single time. The source of this sequence is a woman between 25 and 40 years old who had been exposed to COVID-19. The chain uses TRBV6-5 and TRBJ2-3; 12 positions match TRBD1. Material: PBMCs or T cells enriched from blood (not recorded which). Written as DNA, the CDR3 is TGTGCCGGCGGGACAGGGGGCACGGATACGCAGTATTTT. It codes for CAGGTGGTDTQYF.